The 23 T cell receptor beta chains given below trace back to one sample, sequenced in a study of T cell responses to AZD1222 COVID-19 vaccine. Libraries were prepared by immunoSEQ multiplex PCR; TCRdb keeps only in-frame clonotypes and omits some of them. The sample includes about 70,000 clones, 88% of them seen just once. The sequenced sample was peripheral blood, obtained on day 0 of MenACWY control vaccination. The receptors here all came from an adult in good health.

The chain uses TRBV18 and TRBJ1-2; D remains unclear. Trimming took off 5 bases at V and 4 bases at J, with 11 bases between the two ends. The length of the CDR3 is 13 residues. The germline CDR1 and CDR2 sequences are KGHSH and LQKENI. CDR3 DNA: TGTGCCAGCTCAATAGGTGGACCCTATGGCTACACCTTC. This sequence encodes CASSIGGPYGYTF.

The gene calls are TRBV4-3 and TRBJ1-5; D unclear. Trimming stripped 1 base from V and 7 bases from J, with 8 bases between. This CDR3 is 13 amino acids long. The germline V gene encodes CDR1 LGHNA and CDR2 YSLEER. The CDR3 is CASSQGRDQPQHF. In DNA form, the CDR3 reads TGCGCCAGCAGCCAAGGGAGAGACCAGCCCCAGCATTTT.

For the CDR3, the DNA is TGTGCCAGCAGCGTAGGATCGGGGGGATTAGGCTACGAGCAGTACTTC. Translating it yields CASSVGSGGLGYEQYF. The chain joins TRBV9 to TRBJ2-7, with TRBD2 matching over 7 bases. This CDR3 region has 16 residues. V lost 0 bases to trimming and J lost 3 bases; unmatched junction nucleotides: 9. The germline CDR1 and CDR2 sequences are SGDLS and YYNGEE.

This sequence joins TRBV6-5 and TRBJ1-1; D perhaps matches TRBD1 (5 bases). CDR1 is MNHEY, CDR2 SVGAGI, per germline. CDR3 length: 14 amino acids. Trimming took 5 bases from V and 1 from J, leaving 11 bases between them. The CDR3 coding sequence is TGTGCCAGCAGTAGGACACTTCCGAACACTGAAGCTTTCTTT. Translation gives CASSRTLPNTEAFF.

V gene TRBV9 combines with J gene TRBJ1-2; D possibly corresponds to TRBD1 (6 bases). The CDR3 spans 14 residues. The germline gives CDR1 SGDLS, CDR2 YYNGEE. The ends were cut back, 4 bases at V and 0 bases at J, with 10 bases in the middle. CDR3 residues: CASSFGQSNYGYTF. The CDR3 DNA reads as TGTGCCAGCAGCTTCGGACAGTCTAACTATGGCTACACCTTC.

The chain joins TRBV6-2 or TRBV6-3 to TRBJ2-2; 12 bases match TRBD2. Per germline, CDR1 MNHEY and CDR2 SVGEGT. The CDR3 totals 16 residues. J lost 7 bases, V lost 4 bases, and 7 bases had no gene match. In DNA form, the CDR3 reads TGTGCCAGCAGTTGGGCTAGCGGGGGGGCCATCGGGGAGCTGTTTTTT. This encodes CASSWASGGAIGELFF.

V is TRBV2 and J is TRBJ1-5; D gene uncertain. Germline V gene data show CDR1 as SNHLY and CDR2 as FYNNEI. The CDR3 covers 13 residues. The ends were cut back, 5 bases at V and 5 bases at J, with 10 bases in the middle. DNA for the CDR3: TGTGCCAGCAGTATGGGCCGCGATCAGCCCCAGCATTTT. Translation gives CASSMGRDQPQHF. The whole variable domain, filled in from reference TRBV2 and TRBJ1-5, reads EPEVTQTPSHQVTQMGQEVILRCVPISNHLYFYWYRQILGQKVEFLVSFYNNEISEKSEIFDDQFSVERPDGSNFTLKIRSTKLEDSAMYFCASSMGRDQPQHFGDGTRLSIL.

The rearrangement joins TRBV18 to TRBJ2-3, with unresolved D. Germline-derived CDR1 and CDR2 are KGHSH and LQKENI. V shed 3 bases and J shed 1 base, with 5 bases lying between them. The CDR3 loop spans 13 amino acids. The CDR3 region is CASSPTGTDTQYF. CDR3 in DNA: TGTGCCAGCTCACCTACGGGCACAGATACGCAGTATTTT.

This clone was detected only once. The chain couples TRBV11-3 to TRBJ2-2, with D possibly TRBD1 on 6 matching bases. The ends were cut back, 3 bases at V and 3 bases at J, with 11 bases in the middle. This CDR3 comprises 15 residues. Germline V gene sequence: CDR1 SGHNT, CDR2 YENEEA. In DNA, the CDR3 is TGTGCCAGCAGCTTGGGCAGGGGCTACACCGGGGAGCTGTTTTTT. Its translation: CASSLGRGYTGELFF.

This clone came up a few times. The rearrangement links TRBV9 to TRBJ1-2; TRBD1 is a possible D gene (5 bases). The CDR3 extends over 14 amino acids. Germline CDR1 SGDLS, CDR2 YYNGEE. Trimming took off 5 bases at V and 4 bases at J, with 15 bases between the two ends. The DNA of the CDR3 is TGTGCCAGCAGAGGGTCGGGTGGGGGCTATGGCTACACCTTC. Amino acids: CASRGSGGGYGYTF.

This clone occurred a few times. V is TRBV4-3 and J is TRBJ1-1; D remains unclear. The CDR3 is 17 amino acids. Deletions cut 0 bases from V and 0 bases from J, with 14 bases between. Looked up from germline, CDR1 is LGHNA and CDR2 is YSLEER. The CDR3: CASSQDRQLIMNTEAFF. As DNA, the CDR3 is TGCGCCAGCAGCCAAGATCGGCAGCTGATCATGAACACTGAAGCTTTCTTT.

The CDR3 region has the DNA TGTGCCAGTAGTATCACGGTCCCGAACCGTGGGCGATCACCCCTCCACTTT. Its protein is CASSITVPNRGRSPLHF. V usage is TRBV19 and J usage is TRBJ1-6; D remains unclear. Trimming shortened V by 3 bases and J by 10 bases, and 22 bases separated the two germline ends. The CDR3 runs to 17 residues. CDR1 is LNHDA and CDR2 is SQIVND in the germline V gene (reference sequence).

The chain couples TRBV20-1 to TRBJ1-2; unclear D gene. V lost 8 bases and J lost 3, with 22 bases in between. This CDR3 comprises 15 residues. Germline CDR1 DFQATT, CDR2 SNEGSKA (reference sequence). CDR3 coding DNA: TGCAGTATTAGTGAGGGCAGTAATTATCACTATGGCTACACCTTC. It translates to CSISEGSNYHYGYTF.

The chain recombines TRBV5-4 with TRBJ1-3; 7 bases agree with TRBD1. V lost 1 base to trimming and J lost 3 bases; unmatched junction nucleotides: 7. This CDR3 is built from 16 residues. Germline lookup yields CDR1 SGHNT and CDR2 YYREEE (reference sequence). CDR3 in amino acids: CASSLRGGQRGNTIYF. The CDR3 bases are TGTGCCAGCAGCTTGCGAGGGGGCCAGCGTGGAAACACCATATATTTT.

Worth noting for this clone: A read error may account for a junction end that differs from germline. This chain connects TRBV19 to TRBJ1-1; D may be TRBD1 (6 bases). Germline V gives CDR1 LNHDA, CDR2 SQIVND (reference sequence). This CDR3 spans 13 amino acids. CDR3 amino acids: CASSTKLGGPGGF. DNA of the CDR3: TGTGCCAGTAGTACTAAACTCGGGGGGCCGGGTGGTTTT.

The V call is TRBV9, the J call TRBJ1-2, with 7 positions matching TRBD1. J was trimmed by 4 bases and V by 3 bases; bases with no gene match: 15. The CDR3 runs 17 residues. Germline CDR1 is SGDLS and CDR2 is YYNGEE. CDR3 sequence (DNA): TGTGCCAGCAGCGCCTCATCGGGACAGACCTTTTTCTATGGCTACACCTTC. Translation gives CASSASSGQTFFYGYTF.

This chain connects TRBV5-1 to TRBJ1-2; weak D call: TRBD1 (6 bases). This CDR3 is built from 13 residues. Looked up from germline, CDR1 is SGHRS and CDR2 is YFSETQ. The ends were cut back, 5 bases at V and 2 bases at J, with 10 bases in the middle. The CDR3 bases are TGCGCCAGCAGTTCGACAGGAAACTATGGCTACACCTTC. Its protein product is CASSSTGNYGYTF. Variable domain in full (rest from reference TRBV5-1 and TRBJ1-2): KAGVTQTPRYLIKTRGQQVTLSCSPISGHRSVSWYQQTPGQGLQFLFEYFSETQRNKGNFPGRFSGRQFSNSRSEMNVSTLELGDSALYLCASSSTGNYGYTFGSGTRLTVV.

V is TRBV9 and J is TRBJ2-1, with 9 bases fitting TRBD2. Germline CDR1 and CDR2: SGDLS and YYNGEE. Trimming cost V 0 bases and J 3 bases; bases outside gene matches: 4. The CDR3 is made up of 16 amino acids. Here the CDR3 DNA reads TGTGCCAGCAGCGTAGATTGGACTAGCGTCTACAATGAGCAGTTCTTC. Amino acid sequence: CASSVDWTSVYNEQFF. Based on the CDR3 plus reference TRBV9 and TRBJ2-1, the full variable domain is DSGVTQTPKHLITATGQRVTLRCSPRSGDLSVYWYQQSLDQGLQFLIQYYNGEERAKGNILERFSAQQFPDLHSELNLSSLELGDSALYFCASSVDWTSVYNEQFFGPGTRLTVL.

This chain joins TRBV29-1 and TRBJ2-3, with D maybe TRBD2 (5 bases). Looked up from germline, CDR1 is SQVTM and CDR2 is ANQGSEA. V was clipped by 4 bases and J by 2 bases, with 10 bases between them. This CDR3 has 13 amino acids. The CDR3 sequence is CSVVSDSTDTQYF. The CDR3 bases are TGCAGCGTTGTTAGCGACTCCACAGATACGCAGTATTTT.

The chain is built from TRBV28 and TRBJ2-1; D call uncertain. This CDR3 has 14 amino acids. From germline, CDR1 is MDHEN and CDR2 SYDVKM. Trimming stripped 11 bases from V and 4 bases from J, with 18 bases between. The CDR3 region has the DNA TGTGCCTCCAGACCGAATGCGAATTACAATGAGCAGTTCTTC. This gives the protein CASRPNANYNEQFF. The full variable domain, completed using reference TRBV28 and TRBJ2-1, is DVKVTQSSRYLVKRTGEKVFLECVQDMDHENMFWYRQDPGLGLRLIYFSYDVKMKEKGDIPEGYSVSREKKERFSLILESASTNQTSMYLCASRPNANYNEQFFGPGTRLTVL.

This chain joins TRBV7-8 and TRBJ1-1; tentatively, D is TRBD1 (5 bases). The V end was cut by 5 bases, the J end by 8 bases, with 12 bases between. This CDR3 has 12 residues. In germline, CDR1 is SGHVS, CDR2 FQNEAQ. CDR3 DNA sequence: TGTGCCAGCAGCCTCGGGACGGCCGAAGCTTTCTTT. Translated, it gives CASSLGTAEAFF.

The chain recombines TRBV29-1 with TRBJ1-2, with 9 bases matching TRBD1. This CDR3 region has 14 residues. Trimming took 1 base from V and 4 from J; bases not matched to a gene: 4. Germline values: CDR1 SQVTM, CDR2 ANQGSEA. DNA for the CDR3: TGCAGCGTTGAAGTCGGGACAGGGTTCTATGGCTACACCTTC. Its protein product is CSVEVGTGFYGYTF. Looking up the rest from reference TRBV29-1 and TRBJ1-2 gives the full variable domain: SAVISQKPSRDICQRGTSLTIQCQVDSQVTMMFWYRQQPGQSLTLIATANQGSEATYESGFVIDKFPISRPNLTFSTLTVSNMSPEDSSIYLCSVEVGTGFYGYTFGSGTRLTVV.

The rearrangement joins TRBV12-5 to TRBJ2-7, with 10 positions matching TRBD1. From germline, CDR1 is LGHNT and CDR2 FRNRAP. CDR3 size: 19 residues. J was trimmed by 3 bases and V by 7 bases; bases with no gene match: 21. CDR3 DNA: TGTGCTAGTGCGCCCATCGATCGTCCGGGACAGGGGCGATACTACGAGCAGTACTTC. It encodes CASAPIDRPGQGRYYEQYF.